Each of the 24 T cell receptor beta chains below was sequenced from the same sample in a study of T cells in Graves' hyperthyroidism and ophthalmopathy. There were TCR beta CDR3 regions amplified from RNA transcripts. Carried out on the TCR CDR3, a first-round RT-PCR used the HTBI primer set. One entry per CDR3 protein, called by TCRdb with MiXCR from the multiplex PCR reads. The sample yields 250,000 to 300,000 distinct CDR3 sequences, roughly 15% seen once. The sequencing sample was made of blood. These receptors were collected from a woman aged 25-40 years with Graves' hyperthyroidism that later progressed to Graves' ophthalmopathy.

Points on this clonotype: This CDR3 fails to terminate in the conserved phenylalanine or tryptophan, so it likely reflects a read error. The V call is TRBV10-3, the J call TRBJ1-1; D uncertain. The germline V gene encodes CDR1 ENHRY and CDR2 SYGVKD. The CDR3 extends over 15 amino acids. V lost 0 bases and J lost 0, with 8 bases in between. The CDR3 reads CAISESKILNTEAFL. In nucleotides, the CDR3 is TGTGCCATCAGTGAGTCGAAAATCCTGAACACTGAAGCTTTCCTT.

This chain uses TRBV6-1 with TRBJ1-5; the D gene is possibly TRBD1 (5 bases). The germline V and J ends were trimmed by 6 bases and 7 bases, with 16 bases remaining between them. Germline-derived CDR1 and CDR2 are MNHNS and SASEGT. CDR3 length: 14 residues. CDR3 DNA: TGTGCCAGCAGGTCTGCAGGGATCGCACAGCCCCAGCATTTT. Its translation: CASRSAGIAQPQHF.

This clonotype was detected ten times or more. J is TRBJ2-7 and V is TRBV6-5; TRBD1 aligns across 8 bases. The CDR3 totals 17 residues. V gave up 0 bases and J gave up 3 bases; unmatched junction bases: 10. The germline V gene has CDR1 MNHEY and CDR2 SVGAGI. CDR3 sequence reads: CASSYSIPGQGSYEQYF. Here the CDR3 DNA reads TGTGCCAGCAGTTACTCGATTCCCGGACAGGGAAGCTACGAGCAGTACTTC.

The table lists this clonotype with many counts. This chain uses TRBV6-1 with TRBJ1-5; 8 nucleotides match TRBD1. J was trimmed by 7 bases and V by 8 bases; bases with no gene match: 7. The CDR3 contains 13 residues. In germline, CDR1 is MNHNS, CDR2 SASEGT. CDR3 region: CASARDRLQPQHF. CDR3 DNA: TGTGCCAGCGCCCGGGACAGGCTCCAGCCCCAGCATTTT.

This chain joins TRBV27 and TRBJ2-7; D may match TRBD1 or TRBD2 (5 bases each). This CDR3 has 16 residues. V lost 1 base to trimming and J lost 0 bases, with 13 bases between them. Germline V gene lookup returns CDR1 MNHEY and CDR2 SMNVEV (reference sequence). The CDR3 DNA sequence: TGTGCCAGCAGTTTATACGGGGCAGCAAGCTCCTACGAGCAGTACTTC. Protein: CASSLYGAASSYEQYF.

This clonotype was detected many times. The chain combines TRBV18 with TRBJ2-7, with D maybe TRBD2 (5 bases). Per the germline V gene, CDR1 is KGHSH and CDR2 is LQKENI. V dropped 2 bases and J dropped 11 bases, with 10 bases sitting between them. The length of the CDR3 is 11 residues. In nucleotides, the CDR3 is TGTGCCAGCTCACCAAACGACGGGAAGTACTTC. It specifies CASSPNDGKYF.

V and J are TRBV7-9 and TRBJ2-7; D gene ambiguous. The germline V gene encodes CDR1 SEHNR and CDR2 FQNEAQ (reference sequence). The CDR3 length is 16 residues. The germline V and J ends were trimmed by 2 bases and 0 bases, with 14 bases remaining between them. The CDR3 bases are TGTGCCAGCAGCTTATTAGGTATGGAGAGCTCCTACGAGCAGTACTTC. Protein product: CASSLLGMESSYEQYF.

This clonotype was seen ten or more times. In nucleotides, the CDR3 is TGTGCCAGCAGTGAGATGCAGGGTGCGGCTTTCTTT. This encodes CASSEMQGAAFF. The chain links TRBV2 to TRBJ1-1; TRBD1 might be the D (5 bases). The germline V gene encodes CDR1 SNHLY and CDR2 FYNNEI. The CDR3 consists of 12 residues. The ends were cut back, 3 bases at V and 11 bases at J, with 13 bases in the middle.

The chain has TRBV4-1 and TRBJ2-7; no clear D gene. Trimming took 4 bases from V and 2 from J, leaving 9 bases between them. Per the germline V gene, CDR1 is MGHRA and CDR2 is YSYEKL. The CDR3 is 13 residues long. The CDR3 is CASSRPYTYEQYF. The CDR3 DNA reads TGCGCCAGCAGCCGCCCGTATACCTACGAGCAGTACTTC.

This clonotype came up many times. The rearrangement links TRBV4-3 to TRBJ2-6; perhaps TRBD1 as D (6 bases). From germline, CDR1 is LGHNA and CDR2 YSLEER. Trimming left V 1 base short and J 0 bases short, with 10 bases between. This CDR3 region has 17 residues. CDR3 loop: CASSQGTASSGANVLTF. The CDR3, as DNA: TGCGCCAGCAGCCAAGGGACAGCGAGCTCTGGGGCCAACGTCCTGACTTTC.

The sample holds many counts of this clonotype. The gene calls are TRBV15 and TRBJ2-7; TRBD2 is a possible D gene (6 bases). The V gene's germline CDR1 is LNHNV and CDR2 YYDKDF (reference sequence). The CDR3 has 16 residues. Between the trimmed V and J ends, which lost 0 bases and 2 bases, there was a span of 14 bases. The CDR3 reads CATSREGDSGTYEQYF. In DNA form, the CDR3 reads TGTGCCACCAGCAGAGAGGGGGACTCCGGAACCTACGAGCAGTACTTC.

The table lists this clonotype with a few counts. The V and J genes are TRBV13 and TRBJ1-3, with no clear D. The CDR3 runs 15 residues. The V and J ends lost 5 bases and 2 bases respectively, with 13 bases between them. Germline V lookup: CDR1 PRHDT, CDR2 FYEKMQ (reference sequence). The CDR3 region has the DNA TGTGCCAGCAGCAGCGAGGGTTTAGCTGGAAACACCATATATTTT. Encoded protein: CASSSEGLAGNTIYF.

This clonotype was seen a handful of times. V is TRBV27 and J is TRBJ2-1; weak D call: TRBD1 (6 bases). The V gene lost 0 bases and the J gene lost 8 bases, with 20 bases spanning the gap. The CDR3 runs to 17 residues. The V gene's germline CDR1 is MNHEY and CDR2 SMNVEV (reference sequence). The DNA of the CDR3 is TGTGCCAGCAGTTTATCGTCTGGGGGCACCCCTATGGATGAGCAGTTCTTC. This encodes CASSLSSGGTPMDEQFF.

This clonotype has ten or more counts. The CDR3 reads CASSSAPLGNEQFF. As DNA, the CDR3 is TGTGCCAGCAGCTCGGCGCCTTTGGGGAATGAGCAGTTCTTC. The V call is TRBV7-8, the J call TRBJ2-1; D is unclear. CDR1 SGHVS and CDR2 FQNEAQ come from the germline V gene. Trimming cost V 4 bases and J 7 bases, with 14 bases left between them. The CDR3 covers 14 residues.

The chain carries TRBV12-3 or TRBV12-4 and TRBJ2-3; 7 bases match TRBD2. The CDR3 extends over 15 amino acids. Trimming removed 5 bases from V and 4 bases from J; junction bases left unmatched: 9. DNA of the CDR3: TGTGCCAGCAGTGACGGGAGGCGGATGGCAGATACGCAGTATTTT. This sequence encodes CASSDGRRMADTQYF.

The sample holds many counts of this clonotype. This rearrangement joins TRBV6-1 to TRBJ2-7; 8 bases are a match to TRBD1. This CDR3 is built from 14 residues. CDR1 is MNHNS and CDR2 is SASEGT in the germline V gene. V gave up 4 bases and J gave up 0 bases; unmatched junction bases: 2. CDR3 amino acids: CASSGQGPSYEQYF. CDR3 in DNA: TGTGCCAGCAGTGGACAGGGGCCCTCCTACGAGCAGTACTTC.

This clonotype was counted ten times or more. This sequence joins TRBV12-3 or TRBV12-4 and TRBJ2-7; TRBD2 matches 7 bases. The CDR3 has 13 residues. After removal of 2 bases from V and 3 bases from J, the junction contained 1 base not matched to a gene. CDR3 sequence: CASSLTSDYEQYF. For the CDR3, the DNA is TGTGCCAGCAGTTTAACTAGCGACTACGAGCAGTACTTC.

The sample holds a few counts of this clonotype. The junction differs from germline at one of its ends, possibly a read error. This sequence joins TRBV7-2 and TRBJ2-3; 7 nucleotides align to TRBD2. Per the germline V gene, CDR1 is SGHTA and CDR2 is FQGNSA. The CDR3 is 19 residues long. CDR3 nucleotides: TGTGGCAGCAGCTCCCCTATTATTTTGTGGGAGGGAGGAACAGATACGCAGTATTTT. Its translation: CGSSSPIILWEGGTDTQYF.

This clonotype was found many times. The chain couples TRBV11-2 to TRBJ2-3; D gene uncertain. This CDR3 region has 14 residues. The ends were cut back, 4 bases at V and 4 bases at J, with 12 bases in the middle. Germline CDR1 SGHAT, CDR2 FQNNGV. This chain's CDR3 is CASSSPGQADTQYF. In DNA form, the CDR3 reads TGTGCCAGCAGCTCCCCGGGTCAGGCAGATACGCAGTATTTT. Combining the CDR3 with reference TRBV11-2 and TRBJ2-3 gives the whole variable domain EAGVAQSPRYKIIEKRQSVAFWCNPISGHATLYWYQQILGQGPKLLIQFQNNGVVDDSQLPKDRFSAERLKGVDSTLKIQPAKLEDSAVYLCASSSPGQADTQYFGPGTRLTVL.

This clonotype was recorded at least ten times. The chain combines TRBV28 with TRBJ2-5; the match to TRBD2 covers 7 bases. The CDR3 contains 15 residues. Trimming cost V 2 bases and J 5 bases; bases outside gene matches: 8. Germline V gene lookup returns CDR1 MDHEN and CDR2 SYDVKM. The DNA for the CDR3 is TGTGCCAGCAGTTTACCGGGCTTGGGGGGGGAGACCCAGTACTTC. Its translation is CASSLPGLGGETQYF.

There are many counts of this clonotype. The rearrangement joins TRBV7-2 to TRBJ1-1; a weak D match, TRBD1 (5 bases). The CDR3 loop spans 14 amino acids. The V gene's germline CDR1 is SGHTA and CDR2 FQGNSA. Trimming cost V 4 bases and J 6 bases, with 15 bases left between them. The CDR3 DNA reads TGTGCCAGCAGCTCGGGACGGAACGAGGCTGAAGCTTTCTTT. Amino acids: CASSSGRNEAEAFF.

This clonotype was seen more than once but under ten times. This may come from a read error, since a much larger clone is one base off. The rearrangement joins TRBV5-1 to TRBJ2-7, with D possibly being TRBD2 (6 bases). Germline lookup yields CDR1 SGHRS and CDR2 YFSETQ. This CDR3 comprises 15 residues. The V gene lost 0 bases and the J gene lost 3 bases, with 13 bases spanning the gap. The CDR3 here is CASSLDRETFYEQYF. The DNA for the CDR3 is TGCGCCAGCAGCTTGGACCGGGAGACCTTCTACGAGCAGTACTTC.

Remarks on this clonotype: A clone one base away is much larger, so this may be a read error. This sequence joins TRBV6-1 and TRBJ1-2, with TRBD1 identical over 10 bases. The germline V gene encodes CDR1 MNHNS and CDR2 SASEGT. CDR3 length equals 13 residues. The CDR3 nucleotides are TGTGCCATGGGGACAGGGGCATACTATGGCCACACCTTC. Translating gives CAMGTGAYYGHTF.

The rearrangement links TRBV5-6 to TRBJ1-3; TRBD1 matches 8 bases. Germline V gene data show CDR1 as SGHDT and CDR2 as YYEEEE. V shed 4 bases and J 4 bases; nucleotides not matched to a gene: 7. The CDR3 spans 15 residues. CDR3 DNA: TGTGCCAGCAGCGTCCAGGGGGCCGGAGGAAACACCATATATTTT. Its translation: CASSVQGAGGNTIYF.